One and the same sample provided the 31 T cell receptor beta chains below, sequenced in a study of shared clonotypes between healthy human individuals. Sequencing was performed with immunoSEQ multiplex PCR; in TCRdb, only in-frame clones are kept and a portion is missing. There are 550,000 to 850,000 clones in the sample; 72% occur only once, and around 1.7% lies in the top ten. Sequenced material: memory CD4+ T cells sorted from blood. Specified subset: CD45RA-negative fraction. Every receptor here comes from a woman in her twenties or thirties in good health.

This rearrangement joins TRBV5-1 to TRBJ1-1; a weak D match, TRBD1 (5 bases). Germline loops: CDR1 SGHRS, CDR2 YFSETQ. This CDR3 has 15 amino acids. V was cut by 5 bases and J by 0 bases, with 14 bases left in between. CDR3 sequence (DNA): TGCGCCAGCAGACGCGGGCAGGGCTTGAACACTGAAGCTTTCTTT. Its translation: CASRRGQGLNTEAFF.

This clone was observed a handful of times. This rearrangement joins TRBV20-1 to TRBJ2-3; no clear D. Germline lookup yields CDR1 DFQATT and CDR2 SNEGSKA (reference sequence). Trimming removed 1 base from V and 5 bases from J, with 4 bases in between. The CDR3 spans 11 residues. The CDR3 DNA sequence: TGCAGTGCTAGAGGTGGAGATACGCAGTATTTT. Amino acids: CSARGGDTQYF.

This sequence joins TRBV2 and TRBJ2-5; perhaps D is TRBD1 or TRBD2 (5 bases each). CDR1 and CDR2 (germline): SNHLY, FYNNEI. Trimming removed 7 bases from V and 7 bases from J, with 16 bases in between. The CDR3 is made up of 13 amino acids. The CDR3 loop reads CASTKRVGGTQYF. CDR3 coding DNA: TGTGCCAGCACGAAGAGGGTTGGGGGGACCCAGTACTTC.

This sequence joins TRBV5-1 and TRBJ2-2, with 11 bases identical to TRBD1. Germline V gene data show CDR1 as SGHRS and CDR2 as YFSETQ. This CDR3 spans 17 amino acids. Trimming took 4 bases from V and 2 from J; bases not matched to a gene: 7. CDR3 sequence reads: CASSPSGQGDNTGELFF. The CDR3 region has the DNA TGCGCCAGCAGCCCGTCGGGACAGGGGGACAACACCGGGGAGCTGTTTTTT.

In regard to this clone: The same CDR3 is also encoded by other DNA sequences in this sample. The chain links TRBV14 to TRBJ2-2; TRBD2 aligns across 14 bases. CDR3 size: 17 residues. Germline values: CDR1 SGHDN, CDR2 FVKESK. Trimming at V came to 2 bases and at J to 3 bases, leaving 2 bases not matched to a gene. DNA for the CDR3: TGTGCCAGCAGCCAACCGGGACTAGCGGGAGACACCGGGGAGCTGTTTTTT. This sequence encodes CASSQPGLAGDTGELFF.

Remarks on this clone: A single base separates this from a much larger clone, so it may be a read error. V usage is TRBV6-6 and J usage is TRBJ2-3, with D unclear. The germline V gene encodes CDR1 MNHNY and CDR2 SVGAGI (reference sequence). The CDR3 is 12 residues long. V was shortened by 6 bases and J by 2 bases, with 6 bases between the two germline ends. CDR3 nucleotide sequence: TGTGCCAGCAGCCCCTACACAGATACGCAGTATTTT. Its protein is CASSPYTDTQYF.

This clone was counted once. The chain uses TRBV28 and TRBJ1-2, with D uncertain. V dropped 4 bases and J dropped 0 bases, with 9 bases sitting between them. This CDR3 comprises 14 residues. The germline gives CDR1 MDHEN, CDR2 SYDVKM. The CDR3 loop is CASSWQRSNYGYTF. The CDR3 DNA follows: TGTGCCAGCAGTTGGCAACGTTCTAACTATGGCTACACCTTC.

The rearrangement joins TRBV29-1 to TRBJ2-1; D possibly uses TRBD1 or TRBD2 (5 bases each). The CDR3 totals 14 residues. Trimming removed 7 bases from V and 8 bases from J, with 21 bases in between. Germline CDR1 is SQVTM and CDR2 is ANQGSEA. The CDR3 nucleotides read TGCAGCGCTTCGGGGCAGGGTAACGAGGATGAGCAGTTCTTC. Amino acids: CSASGQGNEDEQFF.

This chain links TRBV5-6 with TRBJ1-4; D is ambiguous. CDR1 is SGHDT and CDR2 is YYEEEE in the germline V gene. The V and J ends lost 1 base and 6 bases respectively, with 13 bases between them. CDR3 length: 15 amino acids. CDR3 nucleotide sequence: TGTGCCAGCAGCTTGAATGATTATACTCATGAAAAACTGTTTTTT. This codes for CASSLNDYTHEKLFF.

This clone was observed once. The chain has TRBV7-2 and TRBJ1-3, with D perhaps TRBD1 (5 bases). The CDR3 extends over 16 amino acids. The germline CDR1 and CDR2 sequences are SGHTA and FQGNSA. The V gene lost 3 bases and the J gene lost 3 bases, with 15 bases spanning the gap. CDR3: CASSLEGTIFGNTIYF. The DNA for the CDR3 is TGTGCCAGCAGCTTGGAGGGGACGATCTTTGGAAACACCATATATTTT.

V usage is TRBV7-9 and J usage is TRBJ2-7, with D perhaps TRBD1 (6 bases). The CDR3 is 15 residues long. Germline CDR1 reads SEHNR; CDR2 reads FQNEAQ (reference sequence). Trimming removed 5 bases at V and 0 bases at J, with 14 bases between. The CDR3 DNA reads as TGTGCCAGCAGCCCCCACCGGGACAACTCCTACGAGCAGTACTTC. The encoded protein is CASSPHRDNSYEQYF.

The CDR3: CASSLVVLTNNEQFF. In nucleotides, the CDR3 is TGTGCCAGCAGCTTAGTAGTGTTGACCAACAATGAGCAGTTCTTC. J is TRBJ2-1 and V is TRBV7-2; no firm D call. Trimming shortened V by 1 base and J by 5 bases, and 12 bases separated the two germline ends. The length of the CDR3 is 15 residues. Germline V CDR1 and CDR2: SGHTA, FQGNSA.

CDR3 protein: CASSAGTSGLSYNEQFF. In DNA form, the CDR3 reads TGTGCCAGCTCAGCCGGGACTAGCGGACTTTCCTACAATGAGCAGTTCTTC. This chain links TRBV18 with TRBJ2-1; TRBD2 matches 11 bases. J was trimmed by 1 base and V by 5 bases; bases with no gene match: 7. This CDR3 has 17 amino acids. The germline V gene has CDR1 KGHSH and CDR2 LQKENI.

This clone was counted between two and nine times. The gene calls are TRBV28 and TRBJ2-7; D might be TRBD2 (6 bases). Looked up from germline, CDR1 is MDHEN and CDR2 is SYDVKM. Trimming removed 4 bases from V and 4 bases from J, with 14 bases in between. The CDR3 has 14 residues. CDR3 in amino acids: CASSSFGGLYEQYF. DNA of the CDR3: TGTGCCAGCAGTTCGTTCGGGGGTTTGTACGAGCAGTACTTC.

Turning to this clone: This may come from a read error, since a much larger clone is one base off. The gene calls are TRBV28 and TRBJ1-4; D call uncertain. The germline CDR1 and CDR2 sequences are MDHEN and SYDVKM. Trimming took off 5 bases at V and 6 bases at J, with 19 bases between the two ends. The CDR3 is 16 amino acids. Written as DNA, the CDR3 is TGTGCCAGCAGTCTCGGGAGAGGCCGAGGGCATGAAAAACTGTTTTTT. Residues: CASSLGRGRGHEKLFF.

CDR3: CASSEGQGGNQPQHF. DNA of the CDR3: TGTGCCAGCAGTGAGGGACAAGGAGGCAATCAGCCCCAGCATTTT. V gene TRBV25-1 combines with J gene TRBJ1-5; tentative D call: TRBD1 (6 bases). The CDR3 consists of 15 residues. Germline CDR1 and CDR2: MGHDK and SYGVNS. The germline V and J ends were trimmed by 3 bases and 2 bases, with 11 bases remaining between them.

This clone showed up just a few times. J is TRBJ1-5 and V is TRBV6-1; D gene uncertain. The CDR3 is 13 residues long. V was shortened by 5 bases and J by 7 bases, with 12 bases between the two germline ends. CDR1 and CDR2 from the germline V gene are MNHNS and SASEGT. CDR3 bases: TGTGCCAGCAGTCGGGATTTCCGCCAGCCCCAGCATTTT. Amino acids: CASSRDFRQPQHF.

CDR3: CSVMAQMSEKLFF. CDR3 nucleotide sequence: TGCAGCGTTATGGCACAGATGAGTGAAAAACTGTTTTTT. The chain employs TRBV29-1 and TRBJ1-4; the D is unclear. Deletions cut 5 bases from V and 7 bases from J, with 14 bases between. The germline gives CDR1 SQVTM, CDR2 ANQGSEA. The CDR3 has 13 residues.

The chain uses TRBV2 and TRBJ1-1, with 7 bases fitting TRBD1. This CDR3 region has 14 residues. The germline CDR1 and CDR2 sequences are SNHLY and FYNNEI. The V gene end was trimmed by 6 bases and the J gene end by 8 bases; junction bases not matched to a gene: 12. DNA of the CDR3: TGTGCCAGCAGCCTCGGTTTGACAGGGACGGAAGCTTTCTTT. Amino acids: CASSLGLTGTEAFF.

This clone has just one count. This rearrangement joins TRBV5-5 to TRBJ1-3; D remains unclear. This CDR3 contains 17 residues. V was pared by 4 bases and J by 4 bases, with 21 bases between. Germline lookup yields CDR1 SGHKS and CDR2 YYEKEE (reference sequence). The CDR3 nucleotides read TGTGCCAGCAGCATCCGAGCGGGCCAAAAGGAGGGAAACACCATATATTTT. Amino acid sequence: CASSIRAGQKEGNTIYF.

This chain connects TRBV7-3 to TRBJ1-3; D not certain. CDR1 SGHTA and CDR2 FQGTGA come from the germline V gene. V was clipped by 5 bases and J by 4 bases, with 21 bases between them. The length of the CDR3 is 17 residues. The CDR3: CASSRSLGSSRGNTIYF. The CDR3 nucleotides read TGTGCCAGCAGCAGAAGTTTAGGGTCCTCAAGGGGAAACACCATATATTTT.

At least ten counts were recorded for this clone. The chain employs TRBV25-1 and TRBJ1-1; D is perhaps TRBD1 (5 bases). CDR3 length: 14 amino acids. Germline V lookup: CDR1 MGHDK, CDR2 SYGVNS. The V end lost 4 bases, the J end lost 4 bases, and 13 bases lay between the germline ends. The CDR3 here is CASSVRSGPTEAFF. The CDR3 DNA follows: TGTGCCAGCAGTGTTCGCTCAGGGCCCACTGAAGCTTTCTTT.

This clone has a count of ten or more. The chain employs TRBV28 and TRBJ2-7; unclear D gene. This CDR3 has 16 amino acids. Germline CDR1 and CDR2: MDHEN and SYDVKM. Trimming took 3 bases from V and 1 from J, leaving 16 bases between them. CDR3 coding DNA: TGTGCCAGCAGTTTCTTCTACCTTCGCAGGTCCTACGAGCAGTACTTC. Protein: CASSFFYLRRSYEQYF.

The chain has TRBV7-6 and TRBJ2-3; a possible D gene is TRBD2 (6 bases). Germline V gene data show CDR1 as SGHVS and CDR2 as FNYEAQ. V dropped 6 bases and J dropped 0 bases, with 10 bases sitting between them. The CDR3 spans 14 residues. CDR3 region: CASREGRSTDTQYF. The CDR3 nucleotides read TGTGCCAGCAGGGAGGGCCGTAGCACAGATACGCAGTATTTT.

The CDR3 DNA follows: TGTGCCAGAAGCAGCGGACAGAACACCGGGGAGCTGTTTTTT. It yields the protein CARSSGQNTGELFF. The chain joins TRBV5-3 to TRBJ2-2; the D call may be TRBD1 or TRBD2 (5 bases each). TRBV5-3 is sorted into the ORF group, with uncertain function. The ends were cut back, 4 bases at V and 1 base at J, with 8 bases in the middle. This CDR3 is 14 amino acids long.

V usage is TRBV6-1 and J usage is TRBJ2-1, with TRBD1 as a possible D gene (5 bases). The CDR3 runs 16 residues. V shed 3 bases and J shed 0 bases, with 12 bases lying between them. Germline assignment: CDR1 MNHNS and CDR2 SASEGT. Here the CDR3 DNA reads TGTGCCAGCAGTGATCCTAGGGGTAGCTCCTACAATGAGCAGTTCTTC. Its protein is CASSDPRGSSYNEQFF.

Note on this clone: At one of its ends the junction is not consistent with the germline gene, which may arise from a read error. The rearrangement links TRBV7-6 to TRBJ2-2; perhaps TRBD2 as D (7 bases). Germline V gene sequence: CDR1 SGHVS, CDR2 FNYEAQ. CDR3 size: 17 residues. The CDR3 spells CASSSRGGGVGTGKLFF. The CDR3 DNA reads TGTGCCAGCAGCTCGCGAGGGGGGGGAGTTGGCACCGGGAAGCTGTTTTTT.

This chain links TRBV5-1 with TRBJ2-5; D gene uncertain. V dropped 4 bases and J dropped 4 bases, with 11 bases sitting between them. CDR3 size: 13 residues. The germline gives CDR1 SGHRS, CDR2 YFSETQ. CDR3 sequence (DNA): TGCGCCAGCAGCAAGAAGCGTCGAGAGACCCAGTACTTC. It is translated as CASSKKRRETQYF.

The gene calls are TRBV7-2 and TRBJ2-5; D not certain. The end of the DNA fits TRBJ2-7 better, so the J call may be wrong. The V gene's germline CDR1 is SGHTA and CDR2 FQGNSA. CDR3 length: 12 amino acids. This chain's CDR3 is CASSSRFYEQYF. The CDR3 DNA is TGTGCCAGCAGCTCGAGATTTTACGAGCAGTACTTC.

This clone was counted between two and nine times. V usage is TRBV7-6 and J usage is TRBJ2-7, with D perhaps given as TRBD1 or TRBD2 (7 bases each). V lost 4 bases to trimming and J lost 0 bases, with 13 bases between them. The CDR3 is made up of 15 amino acids. CDR1 and CDR2 from the germline V gene are SGHVS and FNYEAQ. As DNA, the CDR3 is TGTGCCAGCAGCTCGAGCAGGGGGGGCTCCTACGAGCAGTACTTC. Amino acid sequence: CASSSSRGGSYEQYF. Supplemented by reference TRBV7-6 and TRBJ2-7, the full variable domain reads GAGVSQSPRYKVTKRGQDVALRCDPISGHVSLYWYRQALGQGPEFLTYFNYEAQQDKSGLPNDRFSAERPEGSISTLTIQRTEQRDSAMYRCASSSSRGGSYEQYFGPGTRLTVT.

A note on this clone: Distinct nucleotide sequences in the sample also encode this CDR3. The rearrangement links TRBV28 to TRBJ2-5; 8 bases line up with TRBD2. The germline gives CDR1 MDHEN, CDR2 SYDVKM. V shed 3 bases and J 5 bases; nucleotides not matched to a gene: 2. The CDR3 loop spans 13 amino acids. CDR3 loop: CASSLGTRETQYF. In DNA form, the CDR3 reads TGTGCCAGCAGTTTGGGGACTAGGGAGACCCAGTACTTC. The full variable domain, in which reference TRBV28 and TRBJ2-5 provide the parts outside the CDR3, is DVKVTQSSRYLVKRTGEKVFLECVQDMDHENMFWYRQDPGLGLRLIYFSYDVKMKEKGDIPEGYSVSREKKERFSLILESASTNQTSMYLCASSLGTRETQYFGPGTRLLVL.